This T cell receptor (beta chain) was obtained from a study of blood T cell repertoires in COVID-19 (dated by TCRdb to about 2020). With respect to the entire study: The collaborator samples originated in the United States, Italy and Spain and spanned the acute and convalescent phases of COVID-19. The repertoires were made available in a free public database intended to serve as a resource for research on the immune response to SARS-CoV-2. The dataset comprised deeply sampled blood TCRbeta repertoires from subjects exposed to, actively infected with, or recovered from COVID-19. Samples were obtained from the ongoing ImmuneRACE study (first 160 participants) and from 950 to 1,500 subjects provided by 6 global collaborators. Where available, HLA class I and class II types were obtained from metadata supplied by the sample provider rather than from assay-based typing. The sample metadata nearly always contained a de-identified subject ID, COVID-19 status, age in years and sex. The prospective study material was composed of cDNA or gDNA derived from T cells, B-cell-depleted T cells, or PBMCs. General study outcomes and caveats: The amount of clinical and demographic metadata varied by source and participant and was provided uncurated.

TCRbeta CDR3 regions were amplified from genomic DNA using the immunoSEQ Assay, a bias-controlled multiplex PCR. The original methods were these. The number of nucleated cells in each sample was estimated from the amplification of reference gene primers within the assay. To quantify the absolute abundance of each unique TCRbeta CDR3 rearrangement, sequence reads were collapsed and filtered. For each sample, productive Simpson clonality was calculated as the square root of Simpson's diversity index across productive rearrangements. The immuneACCESS repertoire file appears here via TCRdb, limited to in-frame rearrangements. These files lack a portion of the clones; in checked studies, under half of the deficit traces to unresolved V genes, and the cause of the others is not known. V, J and clone size are those of that table, while D and trimming were read from the DNA. In this sample the table shows 70,000 or so clones, roughly 79% of which occur a single time. Of the sample, 45% to 60% falls within the top ten clones.

Concerning this clone itself: The antigen it recognizes is unknown. Base qualities are not at hand, and no much larger clone is one base apart.

Whole blood was collected in K2EDTA tubes by collaborating institutions according to the institutions' own protocols. For TCRbeta analysis, collaborator samples were shipped as frozen whole blood, as isolated PBMCs, or as DNA extracted from either sample type. The clonotype was recovered from a human donor in a cohort sampled during active COVID-19. Sequences were obtained from peripheral blood.

In nucleotide form, the sequence is TGTGCCAGCACCGGGTACGCGGAGCCCTATGGCTACACCTTC. The resulting protein is CASTGYAEPYGYTF. The chain links TRBV7-9 with TRBJ1-2; a confident D gene designation cannot be given. Relative to germline, V is 7 bases shorter and J is 4 bases shorter, with 16 bases between their ends. The cysteine opens and the phenylalanine closes a CDR3 of 14 amino acids. The CDR3 DNA has 42 bases and is translated from base 1. CDR1 and CDR2 are drawn from the germline V gene (reference sequence): SEHNR, FQNEAQ.